These 21 T cell receptor beta chains were all obtained from the same sample, sequenced in a study of T cells after yellow fever vaccination. One entry per CDR3 protein results from TCRdb running MiXCR on the 5' RACE reads. The sample lists about 330,000 distinct CDR3 sequences; roughly 8% were seen once. Sequenced material: PBMCs, taken roughly 46 days after the first yellow fever vaccination. These receptors were collected from a man aged 18 to 29 who received the YFV17D yellow fever vaccine.

The chain has TRBV4-3 and TRBJ1-3; D may be TRBD1 (6 bases). V was trimmed by 0 bases and J by 4 bases, leaving 7 bases between them. Per the germline V gene, CDR1 is LGHNA and CDR2 is YSLEER. The CDR3 has 14 residues. CDR3 region: CASSQEGTGNTIYF. CDR3 coding DNA: TGCGCCAGCAGCCAAGAAGGGACAGGAAACACCATATATTTT.

The CDR3 loop reads CASSQVTQTDEQYF. CDR3 bases: TGTGCCAGCAGCCAAGTTACACAGACTGACGAGCAGTACTTC. This chain uses TRBV3-1 with TRBJ2-7; D gene uncertain. The germline V gene encodes CDR1 LGHDT and CDR2 YNNKEL (reference sequence). This CDR3 is 14 amino acids long. Trimming took off 1 base at V and 5 bases at J, with 12 bases between the two ends.

This chain connects TRBV4-1 to TRBJ2-1; 15 nucleotides line up with TRBD2. The germline V gene encodes CDR1 MGHRA and CDR2 YSYEKL. V lost 4 bases to trimming and J lost 0 bases; unmatched junction nucleotides: 4. CDR3 length: 18 amino acids. CDR3 in amino acids: CASSRGLAGGNSYNEQFF. The CDR3 bases are TGCGCCAGCAGCCGAGGACTAGCGGGGGGGAACTCCTACAATGAGCAGTTCTTC.

In this sample, this clonotype turned up a few times. The gene calls are TRBV6-5 and TRBJ2-6; D ambiguous. V lost 2 bases and J lost 4, with 9 bases in between. Germline V lookup: CDR1 MNHEY, CDR2 SVGAGI. The CDR3 length is 15 residues. The CDR3 DNA follows: TGTGCCAGCAGTTACCCCCTAGGAGGGGCCAACGTCCTGACTTTC. Translation: CASSYPLGGANVLTF.

The chain links TRBV5-1 to TRBJ1-2; 7 bases are shared with TRBD1. V was clipped by 3 bases and J by 3 bases; unmatched bases: 2. Germline V gives CDR1 SGHRS, CDR2 YFSETQ. The CDR3 covers 13 residues. CDR3 DNA: TGCGCCAGCAGCTGGGGGACAGACTATGGCTACACCTTC. It is translated as CASSWGTDYGYTF.

This chain's CDR3 is CSARDLQETQYF. CDR3 coding DNA: TGCAGTGCTAGAGACCTGCAAGAGACCCAGTACTTC. The chain links TRBV20-1 to TRBJ2-5; D gene uncertain. Germline values: CDR1 DFQATT, CDR2 SNEGSKA (reference sequence). The V and J ends lost 0 bases and 2 bases respectively, with 4 bases between them. The CDR3 contains 12 residues.

The sample holds many counts of this clonotype. The J gene is TRBJ2-3, the V gene TRBV5-1; 9 nucleotides line up with TRBD2. CDR3 length: 17 residues. Germline V gene data show CDR1 as SGHRS and CDR2 as YFSETQ. The ends lost 0 bases at V and 0 bases at J; junction bases unmatched: 5. The CDR3 is CASSLGLAGTSTDTQYF. In nucleotides, the CDR3 is TGCGCCAGCAGCTTGGGTCTAGCGGGGACAAGCACAGATACGCAGTATTTT.

The chain is built from TRBV15 and TRBJ1-1; D gene ambiguous. CDR1 is LNHNV, CDR2 YYDKDF, per germline (reference sequence). Trimming pared 3 bases from V and 3 bases from J, leaving 5 bases between. This CDR3 contains 12 residues. The CDR3, as DNA: TGTGCCACCAGCAGCGGAGACACTGAAGCTTTCTTT. Protein: CATSSGDTEAFF.

In this sample, this clonotype turned up a few times. This sequence joins TRBV7-2 and TRBJ1-5; D uncertain. Between the trimmed V and J ends, which lost 1 base and 6 bases, there was a span of 4 bases. Germline V gene lookup returns CDR1 SGHTA and CDR2 FQGNSA. CDR3 length: 12 amino acids. In nucleotides, the CDR3 is TGTGCCAGCAGCTTAGACTCTCAGCCCCAGCATTTT. This codes for CASSLDSQPQHF. The full variable domain, its missing parts supplied by reference TRBV7-2 and TRBJ1-5, is GAGVSQSPSNKVTEKGKDVELRCDPISGHTALYWYRQSLGQGLEFLIYFQGNSAPDKSGLPSDRFSAERTGGSVSTLTIQRTQQEDSAVYLCASSLDSQPQHFGDGTRLSIL.

This clonotype was seen ten or more times. V is TRBV7-9 and J is TRBJ1-1, with a tentative D call TRBD1 (5 bases). Trimming shortened V by 2 bases and J by 0 bases, and 10 bases separated the two germline ends. The CDR3 runs 15 residues. Germline CDR1 is SEHNR and CDR2 is FQNEAQ (reference sequence). The CDR3 region is CASSLWGELNTEAFF. The CDR3 DNA follows: TGTGCCAGCAGCTTATGGGGGGAGCTGAACACTGAAGCTTTCTTT. The variable domain in full, completed from reference TRBV7-9 and TRBJ1-1, reads DTGVSQNPRHKITKRGQNVTFRCDPISEHNRLYWYRQTLGQGPEFLTYFQNEAQLEKSRLLSDRFSAERPKGSFSTLEIQRTEQGDSAMYLCASSLWGELNTEAFFGQGTRLTVV.

This clonotype has more than one count but fewer than ten. The chain uses TRBV12-3 or TRBV12-4 and TRBJ1-1, with D maybe TRBD1 (5 bases). This CDR3 is 13 amino acids long. Trimming pared 7 bases from V and 5 bases from J, leaving 14 bases between. The CDR3 DNA sequence: TGTGCCAGCAAGTTCGGGGGAGGGACTGAAGCTTTCTTT. It translates to CASKFGGGTEAFF.

This clonotype was observed a handful of times. V and J are TRBV2 and TRBJ1-4; 8 bases align to TRBD1. The CDR3 length is 16 residues. With V trimmed by 6 bases and J by 3 bases, 9 bases remained unmatched. Germline V gene sequence: CDR1 SNHLY, CDR2 FYNNEI. CDR3: CASSDRQGWANEKLFF. The CDR3 nucleotides read TGTGCCAGCAGCGATCGACAGGGGTGGGCTAATGAAAAACTGTTTTTT.

This clonotype was detected only a few times. The V and J genes are TRBV7-2 and TRBJ1-2, with 10 bases aligning to TRBD1. V shed 6 bases and J 7 bases; nucleotides not matched to a gene: 8. There are 14 residues in the CDR3. Germline CDR1 is SGHTA and CDR2 is FQGNSA. As DNA, the CDR3 is TGTGCCAGCAGAACCGGGACAGGGGAGAGTGGCTACACCTTC. Translated, it gives CASRTGTGESGYTF.

This clonotype was counted only a few times. The rearrangement uses TRBV7-9 and TRBJ1-1; 8 bases map to TRBD1. This CDR3 comprises 15 residues. Germline CDR1 reads SEHNR; CDR2 reads FQNEAQ (reference sequence). Trimming removed 3 bases from V and 1 base from J; junction bases left unmatched: 4. This CDR3 reads CASSFITGGNTEAFF. CDR3 nucleotide sequence: TGTGCCAGCAGCTTCATTACAGGGGGGAACACTGAAGCTTTCTTT. Using reference TRBV7-9 and TRBJ1-1 for the parts outside the CDR3, the full variable domain is DTGVSQNPRHKITKRGQNVTFRCDPISEHNRLYWYRQTLGQGPEFLTYFQNEAQLEKSRLLSDRFSAERPKGSFSTLEIQRTEQGDSAMYLCASSFITGGNTEAFFGQGTRLTVV.

CDR3 residues: CASSVGQEQPQHF. DNA of the CDR3: TGTGCCAGCAGCGTTGGACAGGAACAGCCCCAGCATTTT. J is TRBJ1-5 and V is TRBV6-1; 7 bases are a match to TRBD1. CDR1 is MNHNS and CDR2 is SASEGT in the germline V gene. The CDR3 totals 13 residues. The ends lost 6 bases at V and 7 bases at J; junction bases unmatched: 6.

The J gene is TRBJ2-2, the V gene TRBV19, with 9 bases aligning to TRBD1. Unmatched junction bases numbered 7, after V lost 4 bases and J lost 10 bases. Looked up from germline, CDR1 is LNHDA and CDR2 is SQIVND (reference sequence). This CDR3 has 14 amino acids. CDR3 protein: CASSTGQGSEELFF. As DNA, the CDR3 is TGTGCCAGTAGTACTGGACAGGGGTCTGAGGAGCTGTTTTTT.

This clonotype was seen at least ten times. The chain uses TRBV4-1 and TRBJ1-5; D gene unclear. Germline V gene data show CDR1 as MGHRA and CDR2 as YSYEKL. V lost 8 bases and J lost 2, with 19 bases in between. CDR3 size: 16 residues. This CDR3 reads CASSSAWGFGNQPQHF. DNA of the CDR3: TGCGCCAGCTCGTCTGCTTGGGGTTTCGGCAATCAGCCCCAGCATTTT.

The table lists this clonotype with a few counts. The CDR3, as DNA: TGTGCCAGCAGTAAGGGTAAAGAGCAGTACGTC. Translation gives CASSKGKEQYV. The chain combines TRBV6-5 with TRBJ2-7; D gene ambiguous. The germline gives CDR1 MNHEY, CDR2 SVGAGI. Trimming cost V 5 bases and J 7 bases, with 9 bases left between them. CDR3 size: 11 residues.

This clonotype was detected a few times. V gene TRBV20-1 combines with J gene TRBJ2-3, with 7 nucleotides matching TRBD2. With V trimmed by 6 bases and J by 6 bases, 6 bases remained unmatched. The CDR3 consists of 12 residues. CDR1 DFQATT and CDR2 SNEGSKA come from the germline V gene (reference sequence). CDR3 residues: CSAGGGADTQYF. The CDR3 DNA follows: TGCAGTGCGGGGGGAGGGGCGGATACGCAGTATTTT.

V usage is TRBV7-3 and J usage is TRBJ2-1; 9 nucleotides match TRBD1. The CDR3 contains 16 residues. The trim removed 5 bases at V and 7 bases at J, leaving 12 bases unmatched. Germline lookup yields CDR1 SGHTA and CDR2 FQGTGA. CDR3 region: CASSPSGGTGRNEQFF. In DNA form, the CDR3 reads TGTGCCAGCAGCCCCTCCGGGGGGACAGGGCGGAATGAGCAGTTCTTC.

A few counts support this clonotype. The rearrangement joins TRBV29-1 to TRBJ2-5, with D possibly being TRBD2 (5 bases). CDR1 and CDR2 (germline): SQVTM, ANQGSEA. V was trimmed by 6 bases and J by 3 bases, leaving 5 bases between them. The CDR3 sequence is 10 residues long. The CDR3 loop is CSVGEETQYF. In DNA form, the CDR3 reads TGCAGCGTCGGGGAAGAGACCCAGTACTTC.